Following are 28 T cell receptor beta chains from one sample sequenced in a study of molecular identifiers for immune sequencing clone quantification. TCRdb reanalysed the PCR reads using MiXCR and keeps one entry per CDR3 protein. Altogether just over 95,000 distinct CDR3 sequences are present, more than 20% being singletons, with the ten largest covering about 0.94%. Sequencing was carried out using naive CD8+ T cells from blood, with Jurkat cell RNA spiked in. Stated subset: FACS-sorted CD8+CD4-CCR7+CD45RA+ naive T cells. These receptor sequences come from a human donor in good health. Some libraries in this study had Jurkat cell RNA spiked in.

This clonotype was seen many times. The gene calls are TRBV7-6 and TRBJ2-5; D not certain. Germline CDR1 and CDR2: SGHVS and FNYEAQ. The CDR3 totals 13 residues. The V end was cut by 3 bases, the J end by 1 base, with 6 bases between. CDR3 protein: CASSLAFQETQYF. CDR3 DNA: TGTGCCAGCAGCTTGGCGTTCCAAGAGACCCAGTACTTC.

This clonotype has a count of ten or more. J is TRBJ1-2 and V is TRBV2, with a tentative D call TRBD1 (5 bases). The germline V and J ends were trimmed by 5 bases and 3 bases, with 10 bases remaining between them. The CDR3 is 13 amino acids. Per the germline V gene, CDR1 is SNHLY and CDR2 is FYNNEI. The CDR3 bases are TGTGCCAGCAGTCCCAGGGAGGACTATGGCTACACCTTC. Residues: CASSPREDYGYTF.

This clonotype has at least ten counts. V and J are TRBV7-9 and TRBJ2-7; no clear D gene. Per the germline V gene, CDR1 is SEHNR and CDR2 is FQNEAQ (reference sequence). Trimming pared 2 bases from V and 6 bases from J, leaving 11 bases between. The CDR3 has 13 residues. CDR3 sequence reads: CASSLSFSPEQYF. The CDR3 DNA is TGTGCCAGCAGCTTATCATTCAGCCCCGAGCAGTACTTC.

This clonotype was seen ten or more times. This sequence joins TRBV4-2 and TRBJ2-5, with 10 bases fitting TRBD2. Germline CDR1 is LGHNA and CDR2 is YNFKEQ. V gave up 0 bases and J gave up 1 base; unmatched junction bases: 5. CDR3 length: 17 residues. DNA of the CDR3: TGTGCCAGCAGCCAAGATTTAGCGGGAGGAATCCAAGAGACCCAGTACTTC. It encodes CASSQDLAGGIQETQYF.

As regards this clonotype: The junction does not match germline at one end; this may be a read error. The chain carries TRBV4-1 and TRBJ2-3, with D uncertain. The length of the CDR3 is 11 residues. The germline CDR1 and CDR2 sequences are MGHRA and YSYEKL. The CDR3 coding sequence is TGCGCCAGCGCTTTCACGGATACGCGGTATTTT. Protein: CASAFTDTRYF.

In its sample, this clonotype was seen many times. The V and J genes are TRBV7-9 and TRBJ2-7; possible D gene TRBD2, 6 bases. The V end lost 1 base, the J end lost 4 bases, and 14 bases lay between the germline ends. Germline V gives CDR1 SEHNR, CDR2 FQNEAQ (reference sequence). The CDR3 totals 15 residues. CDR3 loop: CASSLVRGATYEQYF. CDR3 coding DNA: TGTGCCAGCAGCTTAGTGCGGGGAGCCACGTACGAGCAGTACTTC.

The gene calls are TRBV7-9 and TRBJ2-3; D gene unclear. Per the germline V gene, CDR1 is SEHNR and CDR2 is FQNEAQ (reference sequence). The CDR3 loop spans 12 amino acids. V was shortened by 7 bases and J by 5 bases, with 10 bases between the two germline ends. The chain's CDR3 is CASTEDGDTQYF. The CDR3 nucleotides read TGTGCCAGCACGGAAGACGGAGATACGCAGTATTTT. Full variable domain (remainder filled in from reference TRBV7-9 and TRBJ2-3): DTGVSQNPRHKITKRGQNVTFRCDPISEHNRLYWYRQTLGQGPEFLTYFQNEAQLEKSRLLSDRFSAERPKGSFSTLEIQRTEQGDSAMYLCASTEDGDTQYFGPGTRLTVL.

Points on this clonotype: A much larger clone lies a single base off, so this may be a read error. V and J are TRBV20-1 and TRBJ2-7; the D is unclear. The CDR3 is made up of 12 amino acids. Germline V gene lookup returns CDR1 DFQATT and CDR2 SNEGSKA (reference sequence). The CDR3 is CGAGFDGYEQYF. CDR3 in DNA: TGCGGTGCTGGGTTCGACGGCTACGAGCAGTACTTC.

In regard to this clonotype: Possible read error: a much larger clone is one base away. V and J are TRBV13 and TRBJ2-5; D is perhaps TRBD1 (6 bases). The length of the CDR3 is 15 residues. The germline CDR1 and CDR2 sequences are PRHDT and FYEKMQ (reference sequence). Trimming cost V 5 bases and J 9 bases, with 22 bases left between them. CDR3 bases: TGTGCCAGCAGCCACGAGGGGGAATTGAAGGAGCCCCAGTACTTC. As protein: CASSHEGELKEPQYF.

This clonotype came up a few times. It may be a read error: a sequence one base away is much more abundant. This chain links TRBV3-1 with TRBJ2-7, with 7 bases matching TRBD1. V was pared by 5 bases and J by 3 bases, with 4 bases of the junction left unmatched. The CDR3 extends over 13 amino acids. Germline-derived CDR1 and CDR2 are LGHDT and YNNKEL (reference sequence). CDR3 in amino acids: CASSLGQRYEQYF. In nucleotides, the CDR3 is TGTGCCAGCAGCTTGGGACAGCGCTACGAGCAGTACTTC.

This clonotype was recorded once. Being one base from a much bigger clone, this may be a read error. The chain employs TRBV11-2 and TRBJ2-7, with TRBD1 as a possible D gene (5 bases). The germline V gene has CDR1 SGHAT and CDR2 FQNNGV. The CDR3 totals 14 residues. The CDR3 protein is CTSSFFRVGYEQYF. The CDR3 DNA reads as TGTACCAGCAGCTTTTTCAGGGTTGGGTACGAGCAGTACTTC.

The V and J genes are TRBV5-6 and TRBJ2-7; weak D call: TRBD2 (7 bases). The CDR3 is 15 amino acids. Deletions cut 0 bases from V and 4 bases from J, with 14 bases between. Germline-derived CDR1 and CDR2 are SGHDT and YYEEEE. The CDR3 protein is CASSLGGRGGYEQYF. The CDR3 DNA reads TGTGCCAGCAGCTTGGGGGGCAGGGGAGGGTACGAGCAGTACTTC.

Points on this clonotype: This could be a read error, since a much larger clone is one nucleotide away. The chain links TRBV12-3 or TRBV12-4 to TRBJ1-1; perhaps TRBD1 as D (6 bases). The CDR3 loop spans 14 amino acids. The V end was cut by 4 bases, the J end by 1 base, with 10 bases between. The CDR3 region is CASSSTGENTEAFF. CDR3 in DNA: TGTGCCAGCAGTTCGACAGGAGAGAACACTGAAGCTTTCTTT.

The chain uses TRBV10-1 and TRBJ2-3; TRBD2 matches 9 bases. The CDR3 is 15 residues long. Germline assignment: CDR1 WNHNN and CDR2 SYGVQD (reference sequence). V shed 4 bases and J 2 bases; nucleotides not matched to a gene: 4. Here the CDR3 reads CASSGASGTTDTQYF. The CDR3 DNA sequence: TGCGCCAGCAGTGGGGCTAGCGGGACCACAGATACGCAGTATTTT.

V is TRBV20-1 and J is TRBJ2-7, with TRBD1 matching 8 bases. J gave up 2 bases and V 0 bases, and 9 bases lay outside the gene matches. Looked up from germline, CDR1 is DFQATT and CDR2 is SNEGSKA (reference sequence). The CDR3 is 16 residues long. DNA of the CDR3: TGCAGTGCTAGAGATCCGGGCAGGGGGCCGACCTACGAGCAGTACTTC. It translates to CSARDPGRGPTYEQYF.

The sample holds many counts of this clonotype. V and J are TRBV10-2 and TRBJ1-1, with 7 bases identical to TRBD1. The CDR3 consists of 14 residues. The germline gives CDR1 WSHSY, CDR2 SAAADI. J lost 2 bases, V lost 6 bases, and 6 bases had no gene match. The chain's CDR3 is CASRDRVANTEAFF. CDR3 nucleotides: TGCGCCAGCAGAGACAGGGTCGCCAACACTGAAGCTTTCTTT.

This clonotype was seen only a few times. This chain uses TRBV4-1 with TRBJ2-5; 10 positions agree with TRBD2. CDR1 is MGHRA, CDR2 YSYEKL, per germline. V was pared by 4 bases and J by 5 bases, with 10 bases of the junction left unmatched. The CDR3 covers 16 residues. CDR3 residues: CASSPAPGTSDETQYF. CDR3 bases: TGCGCCAGCAGCCCAGCCCCCGGGACTAGCGATGAGACCCAGTACTTC.

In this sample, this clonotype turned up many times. The CDR3 sequence: CAISDRYQETQYF. For the CDR3, the DNA is TGTGCCATCAGTGACAGGTACCAAGAGACCCAGTACTTC. V usage is TRBV10-3 and J usage is TRBJ2-5; no reliable D call. Germline V lookup: CDR1 ENHRY, CDR2 SYGVKD. Trimming stripped 3 bases from V and 0 bases from J, with 5 bases between. CDR3 length: 13 residues.

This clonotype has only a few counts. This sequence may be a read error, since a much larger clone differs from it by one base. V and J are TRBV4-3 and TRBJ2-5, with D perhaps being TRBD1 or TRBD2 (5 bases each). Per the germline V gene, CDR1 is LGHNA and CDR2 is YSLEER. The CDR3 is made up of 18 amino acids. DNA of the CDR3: TGCGCCAGCAGCCAAGATGCCGGGGCCTTCACGTACCAAGAGCCCCAGTACTTC. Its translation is CASSQDAGAFTYQEPQYF.

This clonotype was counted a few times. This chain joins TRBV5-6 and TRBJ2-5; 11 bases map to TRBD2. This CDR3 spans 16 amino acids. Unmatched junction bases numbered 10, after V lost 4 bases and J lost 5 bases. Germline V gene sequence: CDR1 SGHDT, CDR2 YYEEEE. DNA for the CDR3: TGTGCCAGCAGCGAGACGTCTAGCGGGGGGTGGGAGACCCAGTACTTC. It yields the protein CASSETSSGGWETQYF.

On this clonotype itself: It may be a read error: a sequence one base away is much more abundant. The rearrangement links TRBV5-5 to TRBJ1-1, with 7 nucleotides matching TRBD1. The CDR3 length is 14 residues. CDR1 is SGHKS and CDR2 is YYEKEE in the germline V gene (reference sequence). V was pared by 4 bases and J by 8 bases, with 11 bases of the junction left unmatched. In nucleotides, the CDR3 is TGTGCCAGCAGCCTCCGGGACAGCCGCTTAGAAGCTTTCTTT. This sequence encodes CASSLRDSRLEAFF. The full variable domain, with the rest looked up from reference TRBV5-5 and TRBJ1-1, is DAGVTQSPTHLIKTRGQQVTLRCSPISGHKSVSWYQQVLGQGPQFIFQYYEKEERGRGNFPDRFSARQFPNYSSELNVNALLLGDSALYLCASSLRDSRLEAFFGQGTRLTVV.

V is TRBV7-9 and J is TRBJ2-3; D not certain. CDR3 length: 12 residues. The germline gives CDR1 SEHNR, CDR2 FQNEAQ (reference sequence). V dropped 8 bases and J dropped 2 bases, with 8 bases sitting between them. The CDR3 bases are TGTGCCAGCGGCAGCTACACAGATACGCAGTATTTT. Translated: CASGSYTDTQYF.

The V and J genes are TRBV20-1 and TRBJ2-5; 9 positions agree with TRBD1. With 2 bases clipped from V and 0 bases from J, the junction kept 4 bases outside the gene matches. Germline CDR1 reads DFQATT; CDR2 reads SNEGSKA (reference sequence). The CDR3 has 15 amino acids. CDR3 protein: CSARHRGLNQETQYF. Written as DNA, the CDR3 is TGCAGTGCTAGACACAGGGGGCTTAACCAAGAGACCCAGTACTTC.

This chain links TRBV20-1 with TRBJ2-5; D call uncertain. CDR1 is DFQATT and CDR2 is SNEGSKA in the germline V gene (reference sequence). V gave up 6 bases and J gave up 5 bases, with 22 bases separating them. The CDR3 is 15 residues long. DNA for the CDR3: TGCAGTGCGTCGTCAGAGTGGGGTTATGGGGAGACCCAGTACTTC. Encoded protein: CSASSEWGYGETQYF.

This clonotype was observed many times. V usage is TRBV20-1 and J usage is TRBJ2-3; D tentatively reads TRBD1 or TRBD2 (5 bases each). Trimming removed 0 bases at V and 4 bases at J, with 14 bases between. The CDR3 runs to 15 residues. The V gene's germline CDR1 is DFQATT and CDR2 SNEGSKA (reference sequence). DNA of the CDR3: TGCAGTGCTAGAGATCGGGGCAACCGGGCAGATACGCAGTATTTT. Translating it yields CSARDRGNRADTQYF.

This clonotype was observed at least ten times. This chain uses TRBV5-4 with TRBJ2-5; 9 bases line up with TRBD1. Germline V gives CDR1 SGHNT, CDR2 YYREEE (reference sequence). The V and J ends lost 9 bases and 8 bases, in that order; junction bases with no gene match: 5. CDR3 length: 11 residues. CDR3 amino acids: CAMGQGHTQYF. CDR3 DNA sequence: TGTGCCATGGGACAGGGACATACCCAGTACTTC.

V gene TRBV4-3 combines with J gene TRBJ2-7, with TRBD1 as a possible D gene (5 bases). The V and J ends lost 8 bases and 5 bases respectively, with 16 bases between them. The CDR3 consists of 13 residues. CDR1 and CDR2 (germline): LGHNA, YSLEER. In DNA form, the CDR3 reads TGCGCCAGCTGCCCCTACAGGTCTGACGAGCAGTACTTC. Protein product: CASCPYRSDEQYF.

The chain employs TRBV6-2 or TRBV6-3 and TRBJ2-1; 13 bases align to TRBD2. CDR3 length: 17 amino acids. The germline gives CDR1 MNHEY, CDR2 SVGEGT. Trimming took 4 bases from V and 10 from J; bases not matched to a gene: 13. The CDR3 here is CASSFSRTSGRREEQFF. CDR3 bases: TGTGCCAGCAGTTTTTCCCGGACTAGCGGGAGAAGAGAAGAGCAGTTCTTC.